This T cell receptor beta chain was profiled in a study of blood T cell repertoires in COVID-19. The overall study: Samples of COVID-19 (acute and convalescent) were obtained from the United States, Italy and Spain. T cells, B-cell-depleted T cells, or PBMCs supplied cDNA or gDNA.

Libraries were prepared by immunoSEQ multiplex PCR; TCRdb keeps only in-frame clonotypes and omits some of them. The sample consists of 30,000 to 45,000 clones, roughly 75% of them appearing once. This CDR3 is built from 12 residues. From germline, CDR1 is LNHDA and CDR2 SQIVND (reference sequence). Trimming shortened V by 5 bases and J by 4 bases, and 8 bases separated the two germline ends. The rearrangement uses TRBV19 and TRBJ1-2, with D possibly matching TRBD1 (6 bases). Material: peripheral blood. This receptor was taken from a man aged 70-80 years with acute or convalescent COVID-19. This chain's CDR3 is CASSQGTYGYTF. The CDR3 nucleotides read TGTGCCAGTAGTCAGGGGACCTATGGCTACACCTTC.